These 10 T cell receptor beta chains came from one sample sequenced in a study of molecular identifiers for immune sequencing clone quantification. TCRdb re-called the PCR reads with MiXCR, one entry per CDR3 protein. The repertoire holds about 510,000 distinct CDR3 sequences, with under 30% as singletons. Material for sequencing was naive CD8+ T cells from blood, with Jurkat cell RNA spiked in. Subset: FACS-sorted CD8+CD4-CCR7+CD45RA+ naive T cells. The receptor set was obtained from a human donor in good health. Some libraries in this study had Jurkat cell RNA spiked in.

This clonotype was picked up a small number of times. V and J are TRBV5-6 and TRBJ2-1; weak D call: TRBD1 (6 bases). In germline, CDR1 is SGHDT, CDR2 YYEEEE. With 7 bases removed from V and 14 bases from J, the gap between germline ends came to 13 bases. The length of the CDR3 is 10 residues. CDR3 protein: CASGQGLEFF. CDR3 nucleotide sequence: TGTGCCAGCGGGCAGGGGTTGGAGTTCTTC.

The chain employs TRBV30 and TRBJ1-1; D uncertain. Trimming left V 0 bases short and J 1 base short, with 6 bases between. The CDR3 covers 13 residues. Germline V gene sequence: CDR1 GTSNPN, CDR2 SVGIG (reference sequence). The CDR3 spells CAWSVTKNTEAFF. Here the CDR3 DNA reads TGTGCCTGGAGTGTAACGAAGAACACTGAAGCTTTCTTT.

The chain couples TRBV13 to TRBJ1-4; D perhaps matches TRBD1 (6 bases). Per the germline V gene, CDR1 is PRHDT and CDR2 is FYEKMQ (reference sequence). Trimming cost V 5 bases and J 8 bases, with 18 bases left between them. This CDR3 is built from 15 residues. CDR3 loop: CASSQSPGHTEKLFF. Written as DNA, the CDR3 is TGTGCCAGCAGCCAAAGCCCGGGACATACGGAAAAACTGTTTTTT.

The chain links TRBV6-6 to TRBJ2-7; a weak D match, TRBD2 (5 bases). The CDR3 has 14 residues. The V gene lost 2 bases and the J gene lost 2 bases, with 10 bases spanning the gap. The V gene's germline CDR1 is MNHNY and CDR2 SVGAGI (reference sequence). The chain's CDR3 is CASSYREDPYEQYF. The CDR3 DNA sequence: TGTGCCAGCAGTTACCGGGAAGACCCCTACGAGCAGTACTTC.

Concerning this clonotype: This may be a read error: a much more frequent sequence differs by one nucleotide. The gene calls are TRBV7-9 and TRBJ2-7, with D possibly being TRBD1 (5 bases). The CDR3 loop spans 13 amino acids. Germline CDR1 is SEHNR and CDR2 is FQNEAQ (reference sequence). Trimming shortened V by 5 bases and J by 1 base, and 9 bases separated the two germline ends. CDR3: CASSHRQSYEQYF. DNA of the CDR3: TGTGCCAGCAGCCACAGACAGTCCTACGAGCAGTACTTC.

Note on this clonotype: With a much larger clone just one base away, this may be a read error. This chain links TRBV7-9 with TRBJ2-5; 7 bases align to TRBD1. Germline CDR1 and CDR2: SEHNR and FQNEAQ (reference sequence). The CDR3 totals 13 residues. The V gene end was trimmed by 5 bases and the J gene end by 5 bases; junction bases not matched to a gene: 5. In DNA, the CDR3 is TGTGCCAGCAGCAGGCAAGGGGGCGAGACCCAGTACTTC. Amino acid sequence: CASSRQGGETQYF. The whole variable domain, remainder taken from reference TRBV7-9 and TRBJ2-5, is DTGVSQNPRHKITKRGQNVTFRCDPISEHNRLYWYRQTLGQGPEFLTYFQNEAQLEKSRLLSDRFSAERPKGSFSTLEIQRTEQGDSAMYLCASSRQGGETQYFGPGTRLLVL.

This clonotype was picked up a small number of times. The V call is TRBV6-2 or TRBV6-3, the J call TRBJ2-7, with D perhaps matching TRBD1 or TRBD2 (5 bases each). Germline V gene sequence: CDR1 MNHEY, CDR2 SVGEGT. The CDR3 runs to 14 residues. The V gene lost 4 bases and the J gene lost 5 bases, with 15 bases spanning the gap. The CDR3 nucleotides read TGTGCCAGCAGTTCTTGGGGGAGCTCGGACGAGCAGTACTTC. This sequence encodes CASSSWGSSDEQYF.

In DNA form, the CDR3 reads TGTGCCAGCAGCTACCTACAGGGTAACACTGAAGCTTTCTTT. It specifies CASSYLQGNTEAFF. This sequence joins TRBV7-9 and TRBJ1-1, with a tentative D call TRBD1 (6 bases). Germline values: CDR1 SEHNR, CDR2 FQNEAQ (reference sequence). CDR3 length: 14 amino acids. V was shortened by 4 bases and J by 2 bases, with 11 bases between the two germline ends.

The V gene is TRBV2, the J gene TRBJ2-5, with a tentative D call TRBD2 (5 bases). V dropped 9 bases and J dropped 4 bases, with 12 bases sitting between them. The V gene's germline CDR1 is SNHLY and CDR2 FYNNEI. This CDR3 contains 12 residues. The CDR3 is CARRELAETQYF. DNA of the CDR3: TGTGCCAGGAGGGAGTTGGCAGAGACCCAGTACTTC.

This clonotype was observed a handful of times. CDR3 residues: CASSVTGFLGQPQHF. CDR3 DNA sequence: TGTGCCAGCAGCGTCACAGGGTTTCTCGGTCAGCCCCAGCATTTT. V is TRBV2 and J is TRBJ1-5, with D possibly matching TRBD1 (6 bases). The CDR3 is 15 amino acids. V shed 6 bases and J shed 6 bases, with 18 bases lying between them. Germline V CDR1 and CDR2: SNHLY, FYNNEI. Drawing the rest from reference TRBV2 and TRBJ1-5, the complete variable domain is EPEVTQTPSHQVTQMGQEVILRCVPISNHLYFYWYRQILGQKVEFLVSFYNNEISEKSEIFDDQFSVERPDGSNFTLKIRSTKLEDSAMYFCASSVTGFLGQPQHFGDGTRLSIL.